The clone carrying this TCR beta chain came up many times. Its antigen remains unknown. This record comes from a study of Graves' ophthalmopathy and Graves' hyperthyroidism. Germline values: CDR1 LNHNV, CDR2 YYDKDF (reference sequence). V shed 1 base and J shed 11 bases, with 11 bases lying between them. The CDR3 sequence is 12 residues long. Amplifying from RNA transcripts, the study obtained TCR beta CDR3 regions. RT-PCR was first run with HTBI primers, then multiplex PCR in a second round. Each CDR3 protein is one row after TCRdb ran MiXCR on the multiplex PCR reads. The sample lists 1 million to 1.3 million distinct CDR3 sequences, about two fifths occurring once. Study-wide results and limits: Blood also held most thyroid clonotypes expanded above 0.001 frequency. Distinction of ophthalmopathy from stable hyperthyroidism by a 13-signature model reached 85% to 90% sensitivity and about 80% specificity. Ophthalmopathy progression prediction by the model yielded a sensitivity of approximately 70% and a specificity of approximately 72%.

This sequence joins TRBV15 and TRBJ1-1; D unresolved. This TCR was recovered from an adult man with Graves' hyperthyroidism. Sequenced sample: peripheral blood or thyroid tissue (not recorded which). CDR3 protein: CATSRGVELAFF. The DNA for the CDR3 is TGTGCCACCAGCAGAGGGGTAGAATTGGCTTTCTTT.